The 4 T cell receptor beta chains listed next were all sequenced from one sample in a study of blood T cell repertoires in COVID-19. The method was immunoSEQ multiplex PCR; TCRdb's version includes in-frame clones alone and lacks a portion of them. Of about 58,000 clones in the sample, about nine tenths were seen once. Sequencing was carried out using peripheral blood. These TCRs come from a woman aged 45-65 years with active or convalescent COVID-19.

The rearrangement links TRBV10-3 to TRBJ1-1; D call uncertain. This CDR3 is 15 amino acids long. Germline CDR1 is ENHRY and CDR2 is SYGVKD. The ends were cut back, 0 bases at V and 1 base at J, with 9 bases in the middle. The CDR3 spells CAISESFPGNTEAFF. CDR3 DNA: TGTGCCATCAGTGAGTCATTTCCAGGGAACACTGAAGCTTTCTTT.

This clone was observed a single time. The rearrangement uses TRBV5-1 and TRBJ1-2; 10 bases are shared with TRBD1. Germline V gene sequence: CDR1 SGHRS, CDR2 YFSETQ. This CDR3 has 16 amino acids. J gave up 1 base and V 0 bases, and 3 bases lay outside the gene matches. The CDR3 region is CASSLAGTGVNYGYTF. The CDR3 DNA reads TGCGCCAGCAGCTTGGCCGGGACAGGGGTTAACTATGGCTACACCTTC.

This chain uses TRBV5-1 with TRBJ2-1; TRBD2 might be the D (6 bases). The length of the CDR3 is 16 residues. The ends were cut back, 2 bases at V and 8 bases at J, with 20 bases in the middle. Germline V lookup: CDR1 SGHRS, CDR2 YFSETQ. The CDR3 bases are TGCGCCAGCAGCTTAGGCAGAGCACAGACGGGGGATGAGCAGTTCTTC. This translates into CASSLGRAQTGDEQFF.

The rearrangement links TRBV19 to TRBJ2-2, with a tentative D call TRBD1 (6 bases). This CDR3 comprises 12 residues. Germline-derived CDR1 and CDR2 are LNHDA and SQIVND (reference sequence). Trimming removed 7 bases at V and 7 bases at J, with 10 bases between. The CDR3 DNA is TGTGCCAGTATGGGACACCTCGGGGAGCTGTTTTTT. Encoded protein: CASMGHLGELFF. The full variable domain, its missing parts supplied by reference TRBV19 and TRBJ2-2, is DGGITQSPKYLFRKEGQNVTLSCEQNLNHDAMYWYRQDPGQGLRLIYYSQIVNDFQKGDIAEGYSVSREKKESFPLTVTSAQKNPTAFYLCASMGHLGELFFGEGSRLTVL.